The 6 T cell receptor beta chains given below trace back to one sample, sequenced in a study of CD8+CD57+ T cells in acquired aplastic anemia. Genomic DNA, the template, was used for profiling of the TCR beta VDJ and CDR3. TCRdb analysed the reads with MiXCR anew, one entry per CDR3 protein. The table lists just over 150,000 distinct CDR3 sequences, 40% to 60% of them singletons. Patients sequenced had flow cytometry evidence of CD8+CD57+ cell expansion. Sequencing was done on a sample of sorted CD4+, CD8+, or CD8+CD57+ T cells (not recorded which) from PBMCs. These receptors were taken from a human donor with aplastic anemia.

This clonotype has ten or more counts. The CDR3 here is CASSIITGATDTQYF. In nucleotides, the CDR3 is TGTGCCAGTAGTATAATCACGGGTGCCACAGATACGCAGTATTTT. The chain links TRBV19 to TRBJ2-3; D remains unclear. The germline V gene has CDR1 LNHDA and CDR2 SQIVND (reference sequence). The CDR3 has 15 amino acids. Trimming took off 2 bases at V and 2 bases at J, with 11 bases between the two ends.

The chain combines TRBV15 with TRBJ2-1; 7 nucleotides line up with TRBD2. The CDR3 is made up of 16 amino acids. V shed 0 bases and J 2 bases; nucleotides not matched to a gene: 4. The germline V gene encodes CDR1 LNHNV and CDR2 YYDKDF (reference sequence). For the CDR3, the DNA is TGTGCCACCAGCAGAGATCCGGGGGGAACCTACAATGAGCAGTTCTTC. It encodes CATSRDPGGTYNEQFF.

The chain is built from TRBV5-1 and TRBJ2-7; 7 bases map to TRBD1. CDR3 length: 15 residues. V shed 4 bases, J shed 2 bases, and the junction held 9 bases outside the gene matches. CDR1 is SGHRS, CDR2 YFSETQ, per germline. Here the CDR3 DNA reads TGCGCCAGCAGCCCGGCCGGGACAGAAACCTACGAGCAGTACTTC. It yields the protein CASSPAGTETYEQYF.

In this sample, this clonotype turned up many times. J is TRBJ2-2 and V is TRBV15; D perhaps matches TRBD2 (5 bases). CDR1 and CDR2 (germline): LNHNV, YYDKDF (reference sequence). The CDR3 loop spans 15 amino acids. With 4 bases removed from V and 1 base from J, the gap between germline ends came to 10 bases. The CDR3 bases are TGTGCCACCAGCACTAGAGGAGGGAACACCGGGGAGCTGTTTTTT. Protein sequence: CATSTRGGNTGELFF.

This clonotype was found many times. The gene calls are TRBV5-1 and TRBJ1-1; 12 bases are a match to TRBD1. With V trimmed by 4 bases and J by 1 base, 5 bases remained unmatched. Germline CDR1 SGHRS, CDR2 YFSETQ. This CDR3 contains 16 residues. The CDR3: CASSHRDRGPNTEAFF. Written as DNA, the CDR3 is TGCGCCAGCAGCCACCGGGACAGGGGGCCGAACACTGAAGCTTTCTTT.

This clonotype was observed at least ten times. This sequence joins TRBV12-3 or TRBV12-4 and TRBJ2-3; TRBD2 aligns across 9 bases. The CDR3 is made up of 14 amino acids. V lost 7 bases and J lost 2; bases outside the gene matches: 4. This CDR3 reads CASTLAGPTDTQYF. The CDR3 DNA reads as TGTGCCAGCACCCTAGCGGGACCCACAGATACGCAGTATTTT.